This T cell receptor beta chain was sequenced during a study of T cell repertoires in cytomegalovirus infection. Study summary: Evidence of both CMV infection and a matching HLA type came from public TCR beta signatures.

CDR3 length: 17 amino acids. The junction had 15 bases not matched to a gene; V was cut back by 8 bases and J by 4 bases. Germline values: CDR1 SEHNR, CDR2 FQNEAQ (reference sequence). TCRdb fed the reads into MiXCR, producing one record per CDR3 protein. The data contain roughly 990,000 distinct CDR3 sequences, around 30% of them seen just once; the ten biggest clones take up over 12%. A word on this clonotype: Its specificity is unknown.

Regarding the study as a whole: Public TCR beta family frequency separated CMV-and-HLA carriers, including in an independent cohort. The response measured ex vivo was dominated by TCR beta clonotypes (HLA-C-restricted and CMV-specific).

The receptor comes from a human donor in good health (CMV status not recorded). Some clones in this sample may be carry-over from other donors' samples. Source: cultured CD8+ T cells from PBMCs, taken from culture after CMV antigen stimulation. J is TRBJ1-4 and V is TRBV7-9; TRBD1 matches at 8 bases. In nucleotides, the CDR3 is TGTGCCAGCGTCCCCGGTGGCAGGGGGCTAAGTAATGAAAAACTGTTTTTT. It yields the protein CASVPGGRGLSNEKLFF.